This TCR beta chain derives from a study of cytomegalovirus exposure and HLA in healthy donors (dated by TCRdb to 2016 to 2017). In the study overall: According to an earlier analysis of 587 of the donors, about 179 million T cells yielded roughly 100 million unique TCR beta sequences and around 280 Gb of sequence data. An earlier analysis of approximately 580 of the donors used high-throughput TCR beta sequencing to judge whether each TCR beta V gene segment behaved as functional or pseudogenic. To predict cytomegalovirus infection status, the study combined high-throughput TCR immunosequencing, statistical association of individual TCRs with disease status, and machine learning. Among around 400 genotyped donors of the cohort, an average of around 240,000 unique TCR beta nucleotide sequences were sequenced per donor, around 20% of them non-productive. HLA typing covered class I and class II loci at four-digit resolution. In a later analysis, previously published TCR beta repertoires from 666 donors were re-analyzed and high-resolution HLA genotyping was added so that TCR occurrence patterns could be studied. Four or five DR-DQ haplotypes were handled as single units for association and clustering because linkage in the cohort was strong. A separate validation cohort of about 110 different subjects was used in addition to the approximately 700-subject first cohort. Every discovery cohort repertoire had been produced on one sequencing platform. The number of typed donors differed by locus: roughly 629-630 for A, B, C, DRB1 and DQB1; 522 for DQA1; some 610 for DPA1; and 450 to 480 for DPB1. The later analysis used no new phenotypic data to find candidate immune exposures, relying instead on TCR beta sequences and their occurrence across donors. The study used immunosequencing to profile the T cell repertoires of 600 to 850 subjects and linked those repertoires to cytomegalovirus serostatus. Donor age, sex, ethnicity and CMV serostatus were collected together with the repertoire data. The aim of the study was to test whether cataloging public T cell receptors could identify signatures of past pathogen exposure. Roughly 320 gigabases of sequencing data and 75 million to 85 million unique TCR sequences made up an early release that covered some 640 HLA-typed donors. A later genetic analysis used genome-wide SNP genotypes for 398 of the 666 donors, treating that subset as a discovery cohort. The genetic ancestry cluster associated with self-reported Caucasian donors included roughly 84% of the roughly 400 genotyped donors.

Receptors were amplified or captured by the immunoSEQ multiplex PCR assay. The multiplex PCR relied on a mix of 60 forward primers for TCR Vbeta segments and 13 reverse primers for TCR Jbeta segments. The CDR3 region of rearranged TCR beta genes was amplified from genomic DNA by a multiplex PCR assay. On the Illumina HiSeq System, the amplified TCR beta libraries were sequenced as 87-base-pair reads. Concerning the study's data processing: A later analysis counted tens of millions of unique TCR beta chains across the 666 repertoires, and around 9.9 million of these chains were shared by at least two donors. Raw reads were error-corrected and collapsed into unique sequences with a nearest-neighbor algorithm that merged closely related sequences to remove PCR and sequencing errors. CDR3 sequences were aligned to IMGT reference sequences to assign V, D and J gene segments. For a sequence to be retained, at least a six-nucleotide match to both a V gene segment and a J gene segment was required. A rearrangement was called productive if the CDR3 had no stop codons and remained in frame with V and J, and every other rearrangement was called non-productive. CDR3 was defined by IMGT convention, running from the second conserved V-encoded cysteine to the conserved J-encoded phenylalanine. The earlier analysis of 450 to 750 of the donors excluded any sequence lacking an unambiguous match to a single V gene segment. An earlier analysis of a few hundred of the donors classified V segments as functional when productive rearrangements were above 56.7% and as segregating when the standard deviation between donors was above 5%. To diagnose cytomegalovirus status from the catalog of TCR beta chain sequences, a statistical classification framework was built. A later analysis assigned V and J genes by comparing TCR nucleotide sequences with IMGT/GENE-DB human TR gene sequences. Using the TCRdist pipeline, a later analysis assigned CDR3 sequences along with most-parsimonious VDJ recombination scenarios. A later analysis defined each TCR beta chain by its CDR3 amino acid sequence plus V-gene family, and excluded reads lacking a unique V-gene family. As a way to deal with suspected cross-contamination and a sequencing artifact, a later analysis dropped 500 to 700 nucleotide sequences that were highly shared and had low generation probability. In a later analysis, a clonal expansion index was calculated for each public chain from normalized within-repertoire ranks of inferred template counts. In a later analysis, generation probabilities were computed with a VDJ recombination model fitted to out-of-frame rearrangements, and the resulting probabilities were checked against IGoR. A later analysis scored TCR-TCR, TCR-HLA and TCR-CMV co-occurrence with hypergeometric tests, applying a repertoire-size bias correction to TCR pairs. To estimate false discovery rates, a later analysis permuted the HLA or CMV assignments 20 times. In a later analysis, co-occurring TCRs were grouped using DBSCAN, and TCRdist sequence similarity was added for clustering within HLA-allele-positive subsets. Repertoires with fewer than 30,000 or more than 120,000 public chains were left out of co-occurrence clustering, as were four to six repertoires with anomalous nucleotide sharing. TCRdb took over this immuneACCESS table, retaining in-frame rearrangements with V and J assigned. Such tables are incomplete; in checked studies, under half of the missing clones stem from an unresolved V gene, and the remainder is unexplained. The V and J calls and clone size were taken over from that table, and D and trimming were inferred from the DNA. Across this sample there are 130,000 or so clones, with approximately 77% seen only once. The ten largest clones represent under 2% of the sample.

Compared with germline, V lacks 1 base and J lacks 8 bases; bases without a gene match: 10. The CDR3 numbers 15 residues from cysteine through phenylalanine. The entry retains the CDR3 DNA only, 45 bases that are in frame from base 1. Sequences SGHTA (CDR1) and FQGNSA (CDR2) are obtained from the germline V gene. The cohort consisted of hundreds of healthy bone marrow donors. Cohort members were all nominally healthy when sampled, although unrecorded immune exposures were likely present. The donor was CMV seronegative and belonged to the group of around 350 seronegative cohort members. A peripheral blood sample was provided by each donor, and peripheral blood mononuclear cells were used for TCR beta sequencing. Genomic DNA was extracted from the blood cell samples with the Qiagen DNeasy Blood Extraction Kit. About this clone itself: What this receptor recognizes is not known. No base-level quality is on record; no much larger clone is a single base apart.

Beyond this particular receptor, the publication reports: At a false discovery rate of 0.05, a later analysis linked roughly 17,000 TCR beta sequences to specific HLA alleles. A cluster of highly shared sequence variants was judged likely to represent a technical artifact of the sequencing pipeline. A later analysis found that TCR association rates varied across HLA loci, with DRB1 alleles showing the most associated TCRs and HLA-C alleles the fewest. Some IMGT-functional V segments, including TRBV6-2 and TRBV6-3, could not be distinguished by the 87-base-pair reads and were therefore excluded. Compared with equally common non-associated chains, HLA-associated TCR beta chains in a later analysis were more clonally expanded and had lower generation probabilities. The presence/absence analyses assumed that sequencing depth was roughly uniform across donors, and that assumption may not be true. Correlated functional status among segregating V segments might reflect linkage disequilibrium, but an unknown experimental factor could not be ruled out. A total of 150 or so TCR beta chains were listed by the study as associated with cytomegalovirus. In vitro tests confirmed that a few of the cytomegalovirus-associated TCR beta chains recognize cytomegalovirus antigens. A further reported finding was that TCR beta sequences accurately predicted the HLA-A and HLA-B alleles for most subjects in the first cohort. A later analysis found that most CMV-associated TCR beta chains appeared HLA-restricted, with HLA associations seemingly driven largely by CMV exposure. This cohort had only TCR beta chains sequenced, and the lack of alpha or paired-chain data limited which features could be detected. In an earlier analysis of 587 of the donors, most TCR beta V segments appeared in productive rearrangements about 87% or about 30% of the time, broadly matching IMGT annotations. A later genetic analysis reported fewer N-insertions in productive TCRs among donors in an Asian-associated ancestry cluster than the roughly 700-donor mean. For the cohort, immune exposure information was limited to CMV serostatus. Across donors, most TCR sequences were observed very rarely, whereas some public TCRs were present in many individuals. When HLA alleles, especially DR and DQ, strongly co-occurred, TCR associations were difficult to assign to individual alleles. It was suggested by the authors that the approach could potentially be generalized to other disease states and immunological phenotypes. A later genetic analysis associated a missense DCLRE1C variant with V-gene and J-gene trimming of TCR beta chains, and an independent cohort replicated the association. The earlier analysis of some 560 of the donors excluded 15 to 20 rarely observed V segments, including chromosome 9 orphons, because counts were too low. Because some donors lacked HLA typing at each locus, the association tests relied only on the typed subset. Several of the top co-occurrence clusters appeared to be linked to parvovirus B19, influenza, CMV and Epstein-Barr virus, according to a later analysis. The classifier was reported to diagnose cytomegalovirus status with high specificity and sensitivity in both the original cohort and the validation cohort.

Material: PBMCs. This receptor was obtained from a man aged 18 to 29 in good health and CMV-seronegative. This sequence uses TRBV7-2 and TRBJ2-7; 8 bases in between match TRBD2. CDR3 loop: CASSLESVTSEQQYF. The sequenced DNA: TGTGCCAGCAGCTTAGAATCGGTGACTAGCGAACAGCAGTACTTC.